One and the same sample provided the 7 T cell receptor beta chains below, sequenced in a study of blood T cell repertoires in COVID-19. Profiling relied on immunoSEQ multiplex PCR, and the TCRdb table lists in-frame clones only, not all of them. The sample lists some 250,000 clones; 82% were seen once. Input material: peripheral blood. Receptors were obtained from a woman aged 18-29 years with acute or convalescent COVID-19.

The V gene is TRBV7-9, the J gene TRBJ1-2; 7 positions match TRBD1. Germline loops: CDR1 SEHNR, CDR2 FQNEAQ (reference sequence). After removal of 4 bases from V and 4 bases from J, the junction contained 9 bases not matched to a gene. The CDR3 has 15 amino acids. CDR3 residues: CASSSSRGPAYGYTF. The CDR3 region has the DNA TGTGCCAGCAGCTCTAGTAGGGGGCCGGCCTATGGCTACACCTTC.

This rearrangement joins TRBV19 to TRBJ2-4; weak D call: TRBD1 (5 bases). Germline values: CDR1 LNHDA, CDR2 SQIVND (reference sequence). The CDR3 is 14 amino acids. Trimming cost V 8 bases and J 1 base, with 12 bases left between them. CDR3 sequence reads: CASRAKGAKNIQYF. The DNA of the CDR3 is TGTGCCAGTCGTGCGAAGGGGGCCAAAAACATTCAGTACTTC.

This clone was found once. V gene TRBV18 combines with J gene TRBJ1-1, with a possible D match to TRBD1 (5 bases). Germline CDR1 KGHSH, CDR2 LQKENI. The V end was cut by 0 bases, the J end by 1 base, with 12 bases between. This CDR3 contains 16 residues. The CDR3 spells CASSPPGFRANTEAFF. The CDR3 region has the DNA TGTGCCAGCTCACCACCGGGCTTCAGGGCGAACACTGAAGCTTTCTTT.

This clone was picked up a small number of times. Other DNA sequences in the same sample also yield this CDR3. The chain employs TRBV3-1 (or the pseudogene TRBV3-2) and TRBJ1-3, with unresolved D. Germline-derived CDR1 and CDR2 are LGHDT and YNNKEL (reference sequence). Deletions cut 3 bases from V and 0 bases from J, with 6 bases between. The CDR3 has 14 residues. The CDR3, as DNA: TGTGCCAGCAGCCAGTCAGGCTCTGGAAACACCATATATTTT. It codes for CASSQSGSGNTIYF.

This chain's CDR3 is CASSSRGSGRDEQYF. The CDR3 DNA follows: TGTGCCAGCAGTTCCCGGGGTAGCGGTCGGGACGAGCAGTACTTC. The chain employs TRBV6-2 or TRBV6-3 and TRBJ2-7; the D gene is possibly TRBD2 (6 bases). CDR3 size: 15 residues. V was cut by 4 bases and J by 5 bases, with 18 bases left in between. Germline V gives CDR1 MNHEY, CDR2 SVGEGT.

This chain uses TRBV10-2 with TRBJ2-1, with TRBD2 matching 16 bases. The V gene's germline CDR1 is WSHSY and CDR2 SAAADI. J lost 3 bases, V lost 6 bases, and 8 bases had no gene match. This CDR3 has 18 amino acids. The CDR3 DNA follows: TGCGCCAGCAGCTACGGGACTAGCGGGAGGGAAATCTACAATGAGCAGTTCTTC. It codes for CASSYGTSGREIYNEQFF.

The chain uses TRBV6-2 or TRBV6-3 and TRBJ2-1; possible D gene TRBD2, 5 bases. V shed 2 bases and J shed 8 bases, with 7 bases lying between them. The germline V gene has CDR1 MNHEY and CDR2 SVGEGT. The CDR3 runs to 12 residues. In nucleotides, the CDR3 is TGTGCCAGCAGTTACCGGGGTCATGAGCAGTTCTTC. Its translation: CASSYRGHEQFF.